This passage covers 18 T cell receptor beta chains from one sample sequenced in a study of Ad26.COV2.S vaccination and SARS-CoV-2 variants. This table comes from immunoSEQ multiplex PCR, and its TCRdb copy is limited to in-frame clones, with some not included. The sample holds about half a million clones, 89% seen once. Treatment of the sample: some 20 received Ad26.COV2.S at low or high dose, single or two shots; several received placebo; per-sample allocation not given. Samples analyzed were those drawn on day 63 after the first vaccine or placebo injection. Sequenced here: peripheral blood, sampled in a trial of Ad26.COV2.S vaccine versus placebo. The receptors shown here come from a person between 18 and 59 years old who received the Ad26.COV2.S COVID-19 vaccine or a placebo.

In DNA form, the CDR3 reads TGCGCCAGCAGCCGGTCGACTAGCGGAATAGACAATGAGCAGTTCTTC. Encoded protein: CASSRSTSGIDNEQFF. The rearrangement links TRBV4-3 to TRBJ2-1; TRBD2 agrees at 9 bases. J was trimmed by 5 bases and V by 4 bases; bases with no gene match: 9. CDR3 length: 16 amino acids. Looked up from germline, CDR1 is LGHNA and CDR2 is YSLEER.

The chain couples TRBV7-8 to TRBJ2-3; 14 bases align to TRBD2. Germline V gene sequence: CDR1 SGHVS, CDR2 FQNEAQ. The ends lost 4 bases at V and 5 bases at J; junction bases unmatched: 5. The CDR3 sequence is 16 residues long. The CDR3: CASSSRLAGGQDTQYF. The CDR3 nucleotides read TGTGCCAGCAGCTCGAGACTAGCGGGGGGGCAAGATACGCAGTATTTT.

The chain has TRBV11-1 and TRBJ2-3, with 11 bases that match TRBD2. Germline V gene data show CDR1 as SGHAT and CDR2 as FQDESV (reference sequence). The CDR3 is 16 amino acids. Losses at the gene ends were 1 base for V and 4 bases for J; bases not matched to a gene: 4. The CDR3 loop is CASSLGTSGGADTQYF. The CDR3 DNA reads TGTGCCAGCAGCTTAGGCACTAGCGGGGGCGCAGATACGCAGTATTTT.

In this sample, this clone turned up once. CDR3 coding DNA: TGCGCCAGCAGCCAAGATCTTGGTAACTCACCCCTCCACTTT. This encodes CASSQDLGNSPLHF. This chain connects TRBV4-3 to TRBJ1-6; D gene ambiguous. The germline gives CDR1 LGHNA, CDR2 YSLEER. Trimming left V 0 bases short and J 10 bases short, with 10 bases between. This CDR3 region has 14 residues.

The chain joins TRBV28 to TRBJ1-2; 9 bases line up with TRBD1. The ends lost 5 bases at V and 6 bases at J; junction bases unmatched: 10. The V gene's germline CDR1 is MDHEN and CDR2 SYDVKM. The CDR3 sequence is 15 residues long. CDR3 in DNA: TGTGCCAGCAGTCATACAGGGGGCGCCGGAGATGGCTACACCTTC. Its translation: CASSHTGGAGDGYTF.

The rearrangement links TRBV6-2 or TRBV6-3 to TRBJ2-5, with D unresolved. CDR1 is MNHEY, CDR2 SVGEGT, per germline. V lost 2 bases, J lost 4 bases, and 14 bases lay in between. The CDR3 consists of 15 residues. CDR3 sequence reads: CASSYVGSPGETQYF. Written as DNA, the CDR3 is TGTGCCAGCAGTTACGTGGGGTCCCCAGGAGAGACCCAGTACTTC.

This chain uses TRBV20-1 with TRBJ1-5; 7 positions agree with TRBD1. The CDR3 is 16 residues long. V gave up 3 bases and J gave up 2 bases; unmatched junction bases: 10. Germline-derived CDR1 and CDR2 are DFQATT and SNEGSKA (reference sequence). The CDR3 region has the DNA TGCAGTGCTAGTGACAGGGAGGTGGTGGGCAATCAGCCCCAGCATTTT. It translates to CSASDREVVGNQPQHF.

The chain is built from TRBV2 and TRBJ1-5, with D maybe TRBD1 (5 bases). The length of the CDR3 is 12 residues. Trimming took 6 bases from V and 2 from J, leaving 5 bases between them. Germline lookup yields CDR1 SNHLY and CDR2 FYNNEI. CDR3 sequence reads: CASRQGNQPQHF. Written as DNA, the CDR3 is TGTGCCAGCAGACAGGGCAATCAGCCCCAGCATTTT.

V is TRBV28 and J is TRBJ1-1; TRBD1 aligns across 8 bases. Germline lookup yields CDR1 MDHEN and CDR2 SYDVKM. CDR3 size: 13 residues. Trimming took 5 bases from V and 8 from J; bases not matched to a gene: 7. The CDR3 DNA follows: TGTGCCAGCAGTCGGACAGGGCTAACCGAAGCTTTCTTT. Amino acids: CASSRTGLTEAFF.

The chain has TRBV2 and TRBJ1-1; the D gene is possibly TRBD1 (5 bases). Germline CDR1 and CDR2: SNHLY and FYNNEI. This CDR3 spans 15 amino acids. Trimming took 5 bases from V and 6 from J, leaving 19 bases between them. CDR3 DNA: TGTGCCAGCAGTAAAGACAGACCACGCATCGCTGAAGCTTTCTTT. Protein: CASSKDRPRIAEAFF. Full variable domain (rest looked up from reference TRBV2 and TRBJ1-1): EPEVTQTPSHQVTQMGQEVILRCVPISNHLYFYWYRQILGQKVEFLVSFYNNEISEKSEIFDDQFSVERPDGSNFTLKIRSTKLEDSAMYFCASSKDRPRIAEAFFGQGTRLTVV.

J is TRBJ1-1 and V is TRBV11-2; TRBD1 matches 9 bases. The germline V gene encodes CDR1 SGHAT and CDR2 FQNNGV. V trimming: 4 bases; J trimming: 5 bases; junction bases outside the gene matches: 8. CDR3 length: 15 residues. Here the CDR3 reads CASSSYRGRGTEAFF. CDR3 coding DNA: TGTGCCAGCAGCTCCTACAGGGGGCGCGGTACTGAAGCTTTCTTT.

This chain links TRBV7-3 with TRBJ2-3, with a tentative D call TRBD1 (5 bases). The CDR3 sequence is 14 residues long. Germline CDR1 and CDR2: SGHTA and FQGTGA. Trimming took 3 bases from V and 1 from J, leaving 8 bases between them. Here the CDR3 DNA reads TGTGCCAGCAGCTTCAAGACAGGCACAGATACGCAGTATTTT. Amino acid sequence: CASSFKTGTDTQYF.

V gene TRBV7-9 combines with J gene TRBJ2-7; D unclear. V was clipped by 2 bases and J by 2 bases, with 4 bases between them. The CDR3 sequence is 12 residues long. CDR1 and CDR2 from the germline V gene are SEHNR and FQNEAQ (reference sequence). The CDR3: CASSLTAYEQYF. The CDR3, as DNA: TGTGCCAGCAGCTTAACCGCCTACGAGCAGTACTTC. Supplemented by reference TRBV7-9 and TRBJ2-7, the full variable domain reads DTGVSQNPRHKITKRGQNVTFRCDPISEHNRLYWYRQTLGQGPEFLTYFQNEAQLEKSRLLSDRFSAERPKGSFSTLEIQRTEQGDSAMYLCASSLTAYEQYFGPGTRLTVT.

This clone turned up a few times. The V and J genes are TRBV15 and TRBJ2-2; maybe TRBD2 (6 bases). Deletions cut 4 bases from V and 3 bases from J, with 12 bases between. Germline V CDR1 and CDR2: LNHNV, YYDKDF (reference sequence). The CDR3 has 15 residues. The CDR3 region is CATSTRLGYTGELFF. CDR3 DNA sequence: TGTGCCACCAGCACCCGACTAGGGTACACCGGGGAGCTGTTTTTT.

This chain joins TRBV28 and TRBJ2-1; TRBD2 matches at 9 bases. Per germline, CDR1 MDHEN and CDR2 SYDVKM. The junction had 8 bases not matched to a gene; V was cut back by 8 bases and J by 9 bases. The CDR3 is made up of 13 amino acids. The CDR3 bases are TGTGCCAGCGAGGAGCGGGAGGTGCCTGAGCAGTTCTTC. It specifies CASEEREVPEQFF.

The genes are TRBV5-4 and TRBJ2-1; TRBD2 matches at 7 bases. The V and J ends lost 5 bases and 4 bases, in that order; junction bases with no gene match: 9. Germline-derived CDR1 and CDR2 are SGHNT and YYREEE (reference sequence). The CDR3 spans 15 residues. CDR3 amino acids: CASSPGLGAYNEQFF. In nucleotides, the CDR3 is TGTGCCAGCAGTCCTGGACTAGGGGCGTACAATGAGCAGTTCTTC.

The chain links TRBV6-5 to TRBJ2-6; weak D call: TRBD1 (5 bases). V was clipped by 4 bases and J by 1 base, with 8 bases between them. The CDR3 is 15 residues long. CDR1 MNHEY and CDR2 SVGAGI come from the germline V gene. CDR3 nucleotide sequence: TGTGCCAGCAGTTGGCACAGGTCTGGGGCCAACGTCCTGACTTTC. It specifies CASSWHRSGANVLTF.

V usage is TRBV19 and J usage is TRBJ2-2; TRBD1 aligns across 8 bases. With V trimmed by 5 bases and J by 2 bases, 4 bases remained unmatched. Germline V gives CDR1 LNHDA, CDR2 SQIVND (reference sequence). The CDR3 length is 15 residues. The CDR3 region has the DNA TGTGCCAGTAGTGATCCAGGGGGCAACACCGGGGAGCTGTTTTTT. This translates into CASSDPGGNTGELFF.